A selection of T cell receptor beta chains follows, all from one sample in a study of blood T cells in healthy people across ages. TCRdb redid the calling of the 5' RACE reads with MiXCR, one entry per CDR3 protein. Of around 1,100,000 distinct CDR3 sequences in the sample, roughly two fifths were seen once. The sequenced sample was blood. The receptors derive from a man between 18 and 35 years old in good health. CDR3s include the opening cysteine and the closing phenylalanine or tryptophan. D genes are given only for firm matches. Clone sizes are given selectively: once, few, many, or a class where the clone is expanded.

>TRBJ1-2|few|NA|TRBV7-2
CASSLVSGNYGYTF
TGTGCCAGCAGCTTGGTCAGTGGTAACTATGGCTACACCTTC
>TRBJ1-2|NA|NA|TRBV4-1
CASTAGDDYGYTF
TGCGCCAGCACCGCTGGGGACGACTATGGCTACACCTTC
>TRBJ2-1|NA|NA|TRBV3-1
CASSQFSNEQFF
TGTGCCAGCAGCCAATTCTCCAATGAGCAGTTCTTC
>TRBJ2-1|NA|NA|TRBV5-5
CASSVGAINEQFF
TGTGCCAGCAGCGTGGGGGCCATCAATGAGCAGTTCTTC
>TRBJ2-1|NA|TRBD1|TRBV7-9
CASTGDNSYNEQFF
TGTGCGAGTACAGGGGACAACTCCTACAATGAGCAGTTCTTC
>TRBJ1-1|few|NA|TRBV30
CASSGGVNTEAFF
TGTGCCTCCTCCGGGGGGGTGAACACTGAAGCTTTCTTT
>TRBJ2-3|NA|NA|TRBV7-2
CASSPVGGVDTQYF
TGTGCCAGCAGCCCCGTGGGCGGGGTTGATACGCAGTATTTT
>TRBJ2-3|NA|NA|TRBV4-3
CASSQDGDGRTDTQYF
TGCGCCAGCAGCCAAGACGGGGACGGACGCACAGATACGCAGTATTTT
>TRBJ2-1|many|TRBD1|TRBV27
CASSYRGRVSNEQFF
TGTGCCAGCAGCTACAGGGGAAGGGTAAGCAATGAGCAGTTCTTC
>TRBJ2-4|few|TRBD2|TRBV29-1
CSVEDLHGLAGDEQYF
TGCAGCGTTGAAGATCTTCACGGACTAGCGGGGGATGAGCAGTACTTC
>TRBJ1-4|NA|TRBD1|TRBV7-2
CASSSQTGGDEKLFF
TGTGCCAGCAGCTCCCAGACAGGGGGAGATGAAAAACTGTTTTTT
>TRBJ2-1|NA|TRBD2|TRBV27
CASSRLPGLVSYNEQFF
TGTGCCAGCAGTCGCTTGCCGGGACTAGTCTCCTACAATGAGCAGTTCTTC
>TRBJ2-5|few|TRBD1|TRBV12-3/TRBV12-4
CASSLLQGSQETQYF
TGTGCCAGCAGTTTACTACAGGGGTCTCAAGAGACCCAGTACTTC
>TRBJ1-2|NA|TRBD1|TRBV5-1
CASSEGQLDTHYGYTF
TGCGCCAGCAGCGAGGGACAGCTTGACACACATTATGGCTACACCTTC
>TRBJ2-7|NA|NA|TRBV19
CASSISRSGVEQYF
TGTGCCAGTAGTATCTCTCGCTCCGGGGTGGAGCAGTACTTC
>TRBJ2-7|few|NA|TRBV5-6
CASSRSGFSFYEQYF
TGTGCCAGCAGCCGCTCGGGGTTCTCATTCTACGAGCAGTACTTC
>TRBJ2-4|NA|TRBD1|TRBV28
CASRTGGAKNIQYF
TGTGCCAGCAGAACAGGGGGGGCCAAAAACATTCAGTACTTC
>TRBJ1-5|few|TRBD1|TRBV6-2/TRBV6-3
CASSQQGASQPQHF
TGTGCCAGCAGCCAACAGGGGGCCAGTCAGCCCCAGCATTTT
>TRBJ2-2|NA|NA|TRBV4-1
CASSQVAAGELFF
TGCGCCAGCAGCCAAGTAGCCGCCGGGGAGCTGTTTTTT
>TRBJ2-3|NA|NA|TRBV27
CASSFAATSTDTQYF
TGTGCCAGCAGTTTCGCGGCCACTAGCACAGATACGCAGTATTTT
>TRBJ1-4|NA|TRBD1|TRBV5-1
CASSSDQGDSELFF
TGCGCCAGCAGCTCCGACCAGGGGGACAGTGAACTGTTTTTT
>TRBJ1-5|few|TRBD1|TRBV4-1
CASSQGRDRPPNQPQHF
TGCGCCAGCAGCCAAGGGAGGGACAGACCCCCCAATCAGCCCCAGCATTTT
>TRBJ1-1|few|TRBD1|TRBV18
CASSPQGQVNTEAFF
TGTGCCAGCTCACCACAGGGACAGGTGAACACTGAAGCTTTCTTT
>TRBJ1-2|NA|NA|TRBV18
CASSVGSPRGGYTF
TGTGCCAGCTCGGTCGGGTCCCCAAGGGGCGGCTACACCTTC
>TRBJ2-7|NA|NA|TRBV12-3/TRBV12-4
CASSWTKNEQYF
TGTGCCAGCAGTTGGACCAAGAACGAGCAGTACTTC
>TRBJ2-7|few|NA|TRBV6-5
CASSLGGTGAYEQYF
TGTGCCAGCAGTTTGGGGGGAACAGGGGCCTACGAGCAGTACTTC
>TRBJ2-1|NA|TRBD2|TRBV11-2
CASSLETSRRNEQFF
TGTGCCAGCAGCTTAGAGACTAGCAGAAGGAATGAGCAGTTCTTC
>TRBJ2-7|many|NA|TRBV20-1
CSASPGTYEQYF
TGCAGTGCTAGCCCAGGGACCTACGAGCAGTACTTC
>TRBJ2-2|NA|TRBD1|TRBV7-9
CASSLGQGDRELFF
TGTGCCAGCAGCTTAGGACAGGGGGACCGGGAGCTGTTTTTT
>TRBJ2-3|many|TRBD1|TRBV5-1
CASSSDRGSTDTQYF
TGCGCCAGCAGCTCCGACAGGGGCAGCACAGATACGCAGTATTTT
>TRBJ1-1|NA|NA|TRBV6-6
CASSYSTGQSMNTEVFF
TGTGCCAGCAGTTACTCGACTGGACAGAGCATGAACACTGAAGTTTTCTTT
>TRBJ2-7|few|NA|TRBV4-2
CASSQGLSSSYEQYF
TGTGCCAGCAGCCAGGGACTTTCGAGCTCCTACGAGCAGTACTTC
>TRBJ2-3|NA|NA|TRBV7-2
CASSLVLGAGPRDTQYF
TGTGCCAGCAGCTTAGTGCTCGGGGCAGGACCTAGGGATACGCAGTATTTT
>TRBJ2-1|few|NA|TRBV2
CASRRYDNEQFF
TGTGCCAGCAGAAGATACGACAATGAGCAGTTCTTC
>TRBJ2-7|NA|TRBD2|TRBV15
CATSRDPAGGHNEQYF
TGTGCCACCAGCAGAGATCCGGCGGGGGGACATAACGAGCAGTACTTC
>TRBJ2-1|NA|NA|TRBV20-1
CSARDVGVTYNEQFF
TGCAGTGCTAGAGATGTGGGGGTAACCTACAATGAGCAGTTCTTC
>TRBJ2-5|few|TRBD2|TRBV4-2
CASSQDGGGGSTQYF
TGTGCCAGCAGCCAAGATGGGGGGGGAGGCTCGACCCAGTACTTC
>TRBJ2-3|few|NA|TRBV7-2
CASSLPDRTQYF
TGTGCCAGCAGCTTACCCGATCGCACGCAGTATTTT
>TRBJ1-2|few|NA|TRBV5-1
CASSSGPLTNYGYTF
TGCGCCAGCAGCTCCGGACCGCTTACTAACTATGGCTACACCTTC
>TRBJ2-3|few|TRBD2|TRBV29-1
CGAGVGDTQYF
TGCGGAGCGGGGGTAGGGGATACGCAGTATTTT
>TRBJ1-5|NA|NA|TRBV6-6
CASSSSAVNQPQHF
TGTGCCAGCAGTTCGTCGGCGGTTAATCAGCCCCAGCATTTT
>TRBJ2-1|NA|TRBD2|TRBV20-1
CSARVRRGGLNEQFF
TGCAGTGCTAGAGTGAGGCGGGGGGGCCTCAATGAGCAGTTCTTC
>TRBJ1-1|few|NA|TRBV27
CASSPSILNTEAFF
TGTGCCAGCAGTCCTTCAATTCTGAACACTGAAGCTTTCTTT
>TRBJ2-1|NA|NA|TRBV5-1
CASSSRLQSSYNERFF
TGCGCCAGCAGCTCGAGACTCCAAAGCTCCTACAATGAGCGGTTCTTC
>TRBJ1-4|few|NA|TRBV9
CASSIGRGLGEKLFF
TGTGCCAGCAGCATCGGGCGGGGCCTCGGGGAAAAACTGTTTTTT
>TRBJ1-1|NA|NA|TRBV4-2
CASSQDQSGLNTEAFF
TGTGCCAGCAGCCAAGATCAAAGCGGTCTGAACACTGAAGCTTTCTTT
>TRBJ1-5|once|NA|TRBV4-3
CASSQLQGQPQHF
TGCGCCAGCAGCCAGCTACAGGGCCAGCCCCAGCATTTT
>TRBJ2-3|NA|TRBD2|TRBV7-2
CASSFSGVSTDTQYF
TGTGCCAGCAGCTTCAGCGGGGTGTCCACAGATACGCAGTATTTT
>TRBJ2-2|NA|NA|TRBV19
CASGSAGNTGELFF
TGTGCCAGTGGATCCGCCGGAAACACCGGGGAGCTGTTTTTT
>TRBJ2-7|NA|NA|TRBV15
CATSTPHPNEQYF
TGTGCCACCAGCACCCCACACCCTAATGAGCAGTACTTC
>TRBJ1-1|NA|TRBD1|TRBV4-3
CASSQETGLVEAFF
TGCGCCAGCAGCCAAGAGACAGGGCTCGTAGAAGCTTTCTTT
>TRBJ2-7|few|NA|TRBV3-1
CASSQGPVYEQYF
TGTGCCAGCAGCCAGGGGCCAGTCTACGAGCAGTACTTC
>TRBJ2-3|once|NA|TRBV28
CASSLTGEDTQYF
TGTGCCAGCAGTTTAACGGGGGAAGATACGCAGTATTTT
>TRBJ1-3|NA|NA|TRBV28
CASSWVNSGNTIYF
TGTGCCAGCAGTTGGGTAAACTCTGGAAACACCATATATTTT
>TRBJ2-3|few|NA|TRBV9
CASSVFGEADTQYF
TGTGCCAGCAGCGTCTTCGGGGAAGCAGATACGCAGTATTTT